This T cell receptor (beta chain) is from a study of TIL therapy for anti-PD-1-resistant metastatic lung cancer. At the level of the study: Half of patients were current or former smokers. Study observations and caveats: Many TIL product clones were absent from baseline tumor, suggesting clonal contraction. Compared with baseline intratumoral T cells, expanded TIL cultures were more clonal and less diverse (roughly 6.5% vs 31%).

About this clone itself: Its matching antigen is unknown.

The immunoSEQ assay was v3. Method: immunoSEQ multiplex PCR; TCRdb's copy keeps in-frame clones and lacks some. Here the sample spans about 48,000 clones, around 64% being singletons. Time point defined: pre-treatment sample, taken before nivolumab and TIL therapy. Pleural nodules or supraclavicular lymph nodes made up most of the excised metastases sampled. CDR3 size: 14 residues. V was cut by 2 bases and J by 0 bases, with 7 bases left in between. CDR1 and CDR2 from the germline V gene are LGHNA and YSLEER. The rearrangement joins TRBV4-3 to TRBJ1-2; D is unclear. This clonotype was sampled from a person between 25 and 79 years old with non-small cell lung cancer. This material consisted of tumor tissue, taken at baseline. The CDR3 protein is CASSQSSANYGYTF. CDR3 nucleotide sequence: TGCGCCAGCAGCCAATCGTCAGCTAACTATGGCTACACCTTC.